This TCR beta chain was captured by sequencing in a study of T cells in women clearing cervical HPV infection. As concerns this clone: Read data end 3 residues before the CDR3 end; the end is taken from the germline J gene.

Generated by immunoSEQ multiplex PCR, the TCRdb table keeps only in-frame clones and is missing some. In all, the sample yields around 31,000 clones. The CDR3 contains 15 residues. Germline values: CDR1 SGHTA, CDR2 FQGNSA. This sequence originates from a woman between 18 and 69 years old with a cervical HPV16 infection that either progressed to CIN3+ or cleared (not recorded which). The sequenced sample consisted of blood buffy coat. The chain employs TRBV7-2 and TRBJ2-4; 7 nucleotides line up with TRBD2. The covered CDR3 bases are TGTGCCAGCAGCTTAGGCAGCCTCAGGGACTATGGT. Amino acid sequence: CASSLGSLRDYG. The CDR3 in its entirety is CASSLGSLRDYGQYF.